A selection of T cell receptor beta chains follows, all from one sample in a study of shared clonotypes between healthy human individuals. The repertoire was sequenced with immunoSEQ multiplex PCR; TCRdb's copy has only in-frame clones and lacks some. This table holds about 1 million clones, under 80% found once. Material: memory CD4+ T cells sorted from blood. The receptor source for this set is a man aged 18 to 30 in good health. Both conserved end residues are part of each CDR3. D genes are given only for firm matches. Expanded clones are given a class, and other clones once, few, many or no size at all.

D	V	size	J	DNA	CDR3
-	TRBV30	-	TRBJ1-5	TGTGCCTGGAGCCGAGGCCAGGGTGGTCAGCCCCAGCATTTT	CAWSRGQGGQPQHF
TRBD1	TRBV7-8	-	TRBJ1-1	TGTGCCAGCAGCCTGGACAGGGGGGCAACTTTCTTT	CASSLDRGATFF
-	TRBV23-1	-	TRBJ1-5	TGCGCCAGCAGTCAAGATTTACCAAAGAGCAATCAGCCCCAGCATTTT	CASSQDLPKSNQPQHF
-	TRBV5-1	few	TRBJ2-7	TGCGCCAGCAGCTTGGTACAGCCGTACGAGCAGTACTTC	CASSLVQPYEQYF
TRBD1	TRBV6-5	once	TRBJ2-5	TGTGCCAGCCAGAGACAGGGGATGGGAGAGACCCAGTACTTC	CASQRQGMGETQYF
-	TRBV10-3	-	TRBJ2-3	TGTGCCATCAGTGAGTTAAAAACAGATACGCAGTATTTT	CAISELKTDTQYF
-	TRBV7-9	-	TRBJ2-7	TGTGCCAGCAGCTTAGAGAATCGCGAGCAGTACTTC	CASSLENREQYF
TRBD1	TRBV4-2	-	TRBJ2-1	TGTGCCAGCAGCCAAGGGGACAGCGTGGCGGAGCAGTTCTTC	CASSQGDSVAEQFF
-	TRBV10-1	many	TRBJ1-2	TGCGCCAGCAAGCAGGCTAACTATGGCTACACCTTC	CASKQANYGYTF
-	TRBV19	-	TRBJ2-5	TGTGCCAGTAGTACCTCCTCGGGAATCCAAGAGACCCAGTACTTC	CASSTSSGIQETQYF
TRBD2	TRBV7-2	once	TRBJ2-1	TGTGCCAGCAGCTTAGCGGGAGGGCCCTACAATGAGCAGTTCTTC	CASSLAGGPYNEQFF
-	TRBV7-2	few	TRBJ1-5	TGTGCCAGCAGCAGGGACATCGGCCAGCCCCAGCATTTT	CASSRDIGQPQHF
TRBD2	TRBV9	-	TRBJ2-3	TGTGCCAGCTCCGCAAGCGGGAGGGGCCCAGATACGCAGTATTTT	CASSASGRGPDTQYF
TRBD1	TRBV18	-	TRBJ1-1	TGTGCCAGCTCGCGGGACAGGGAGGAAAGAAACACTGAAGCTTTCTTT	CASSRDREERNTEAFF
TRBD1	TRBV6-6	once	TRBJ2-7	TGTGCCATCTCTAGGGGGCAACCCTACGAGCAGTACTTC	CAISRGQPYEQYF
-	TRBV10-3	-	TRBJ2-7	TGTGCCATCGGCAGCTCCTCCTACGAGCAGTACTTC	CAIGSSSYEQYF
TRBD2	TRBV6-5	-	TRBJ2-7	TGTGCCAGCAGTTACTCATCGGCGGGAGGAACCTACGAGCAGTACTTC	CASSYSSAGGTYEQYF
-	TRBV9	once	TRBJ2-6	TGTGCCAGCAGCGTGGGGAGATCTGGGGCCAACGTCCTGACTTTC	CASSVGRSGANVLTF
TRBD1	TRBV11-2	-	TRBJ1-2	TGTGCCAGCAGCTTAGCCACACAGGGGGGCTATGGCTACACCTTC	CASSLATQGGYGYTF
-	TRBV30	-	TRBJ1-6	TGTGCCTGGACTAGAACAAGGGCCCTCCACTTT	CAWTRTRALHF
-	TRBV7-2	-	TRBJ1-4	TGTGCCAGCAGCTTTAGAGAGGGTGAAAAACTGTTTTTT	CASSFREGEKLFF
TRBD2	TRBV2	-	TRBJ2-5	TGTGCCAGCAGTGAAGGAGAGCGGGGGGCGGAGACCCAGTACTTC	CASSEGERGAETQYF
-	TRBV5-1	-	TRBJ1-1	TGCGCCAGCAGCTCGGGGGATTCAAATGTGAACACTGAAGCTTTCTTT	CASSSGDSNVNTEAFF
-	TRBV12-5	-	TRBJ1-5	TGTGCTAGTGCCTTAATAGGGGGTAGCAATCAGCCCCAGCATTTT	CASALIGGSNQPQHF
-	TRBV10-3	-	TRBJ2-1	TGTGCCATCAGTGAGTCACAGCGAGACCAGCAGTTCTTC	CAISESQRDQQFF
-	TRBV5-8	few	TRBJ1-5	TGTGCCAGCAGCTTGGATAGGACGAATAATCAGCCCCAGCATTTT	CASSLDRTNNQPQHF
-	TRBV21-1	many	TRBJ1-4	TGTGCCAGCAGCAGCCTGGGATTAAGCCCTTTACCAACTAATGAAAAACTGTTTTTT	CASSSLGLSPLPTNEKLFF
-	TRBV6-5	-	TRBJ2-7	TGTGCCAGCAGTACCCCCGTAGGCACAGTGTACGAGCAGTACTTC	CASSTPVGTVYEQYF
TRBD2	TRBV5-1	once	TRBJ2-3	TGCGCCAGCAGCACCGGGACTAGCGGGGGGCCCACAGATACGCAGTATTTT	CASSTGTSGGPTDTQYF
-	TRBV6-5	once	TRBJ2-7	TGTGCCAGCAAACGGATGGAGTCCGCATACGAGCAGTACTTC	CASKRMESAYEQYF
-	TRBV28	-	TRBJ2-7	TGTGCCAGCAGTTTAATTATCTCACAGGGCACCCACGAGCAGTACTTC	CASSLIISQGTHEQYF
-	TRBV19	few	TRBJ1-1	TGTGCCAGTACCCCTCCCGGACAACTGAACACTGAAGCTTTCTTT	CASTPPGQLNTEAFF
-	TRBV28	-	TRBJ1-4	TGTGCCAGCAGTTTGCAGGGGCAGAATGAAAAACTGTTTTTT	CASSLQGQNEKLFF
-	TRBV5-4	-	TRBJ1-5	TGTGCCAGCAGCTTGAGCCCGGGTCAGCTCCAGCATTTT	CASSLSPGQLQHF
-	TRBV7-9	-	TRBJ2-7	TGTGCCAGCAGCCATACGGACAGATACGAGCAGTACTTC	CASSHTDRYEQYF
TRBD2	TRBV7-2	-	TRBJ2-5	TGTGCCAGCAGCAGGGCCGGGACTAGCGGACAAGCGACCCAGTACTTC	CASSRAGTSGQATQYF
-	TRBV19	-	TRBJ1-2	TGTGCCAGTAGTATCACAGTTTCTAACTATGGCTACACCTTC	CASSITVSNYGYTF
-	TRBV5-1	once	TRBJ1-2	TGCGCCAGCAGCTTGGAAGGCGGGGCCCACTATGGCTACACCTTC	CASSLEGGAHYGYTF
TRBD2	TRBV5-1	once	TRBJ2-2	TGCGCCAGCAGTCGACTGGCGGGAGTTAACACCGGGGAGCTGTTTTTT	CASSRLAGVNTGELFF
-	TRBV6-6	-	TRBJ2-4	TGTGCCAGCAATCCTGTAGCCCTCGGGGCCAAAAACATTCAGTACTTC	CASNPVALGAKNIQYF
-	TRBV5-8	-	TRBJ2-7	TGTGCCAGCAGCCCAGGGAACGAGCAGTACTTC	CASSPGNEQYF
-	TRBV2	once	TRBJ2-2	TGTGCCAGCAGTGTGGAGGTCGGCGGGGAGCTGTTTTTT	CASSVEVGGELFF
-	TRBV9	-	TRBJ2-7	TGTGCCAGCAGCAGGGGCCTTACCTACGAGCAGTACTTC	CASSRGLTYEQYF
-	TRBV28	once	TRBJ1-1	TGTGCCAGCAGAGAATTAGACACTGAAGCTTTCTTT	CASRELDTEAFF
TRBD2	TRBV6-1	-	TRBJ2-1	TGTGCCAGTCGACTAGCGGGAGCGGGGTCGTATGAGCAGTTCTTC	CASRLAGAGSYEQFF
-	TRBV9	-	TRBJ1-5	TGTGCCAGCAGTAGGGAGGATAATCAGCCCCAGCATTTT	CASSREDNQPQHF
-	TRBV6-1	-	TRBJ2-3	TGTGCCAGCAGAACAGGGTTAAGCACAGATACGCAGTATTTT	CASRTGLSTDTQYF
TRBD2	TRBV29-1	-	TRBJ2-7	TGCAGCGTTGGGTTGACCGGGACTAGTATGTCCTACGAGCAGTACTTC	CSVGLTGTSMSYEQYF
-	TRBV5-6	few	TRBJ2-7	TGTGCCAGCAGCTTGGACCGGCAGGGTAGCCCCTACGAGCAGTACTTC	CASSLDRQGSPYEQYF
-	TRBV5-1	-	TRBJ2-5	TGCGCCAGCAGCTTGGGACCCGCGGAGACCCAGTACTTC	CASSLGPAETQYF
-	TRBV7-2	-	TRBJ1-2	TGTGCCAGCACCCTCACGAAATATGGCTACACCTTC	CASTLTKYGYTF
-	TRBV4-1	-	TRBJ1-3	TGCGCCAGCAGCCAAGGCGCAGCTGGAAACACCATATATTTT	CASSQGAAGNTIYF
TRBD1	TRBV19	-	TRBJ1-2	TGTGCCAGTAGCTCCCCGGGACAGGGGGACTATGGCTACACCTTC	CASSSPGQGDYGYTF
-	TRBV28	-	TRBJ1-4	TGTGCCAGCACCGCCGGGGGGGCTGAAAAACTGTTTTTT	CASTAGGAEKLFF
-	TRBV18	-	TRBJ1-4	TGTGCCAGCTCACCACCGAGCCATATCGGCGAGGAAAAACTGTTTTTT	CASSPPSHIGEEKLFF
TRBD2	TRBV7-3	-	TRBJ2-5	TGTGCCAGCAGCTTCAACGGACTAGCCCAAGAGACCCAGTACTTC	CASSFNGLAQETQYF